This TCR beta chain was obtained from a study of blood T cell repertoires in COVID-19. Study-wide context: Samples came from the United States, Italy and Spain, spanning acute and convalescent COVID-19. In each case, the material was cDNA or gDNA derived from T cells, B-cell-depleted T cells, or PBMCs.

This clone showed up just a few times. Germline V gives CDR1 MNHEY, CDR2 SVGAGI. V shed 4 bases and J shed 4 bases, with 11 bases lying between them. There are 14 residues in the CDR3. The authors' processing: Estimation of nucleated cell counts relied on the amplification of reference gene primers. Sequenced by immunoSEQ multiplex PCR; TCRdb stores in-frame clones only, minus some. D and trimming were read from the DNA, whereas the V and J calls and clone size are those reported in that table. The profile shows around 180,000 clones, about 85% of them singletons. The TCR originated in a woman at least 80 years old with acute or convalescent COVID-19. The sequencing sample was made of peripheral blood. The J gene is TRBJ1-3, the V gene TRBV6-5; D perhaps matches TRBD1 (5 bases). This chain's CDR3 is CASSLQEGGNTIYF. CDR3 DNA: TGTGCCAGCAGTTTACAGGAGGGAGGAAACACCATATATTTT.